This section outlines one T cell receptor beta chain sequence together with its context. The germline gives CDR1 SGDLS, CDR2 YYNGEE. Trimming took 0 bases from V and 0 from J, leaving 10 bases between them. The CDR3 contains 15 residues. The data stem from a study of shared clonotypes between healthy human individuals. Assay: immunoSEQ multiplex PCR; the TCRdb copy retains only in-frame clones and omits some. Of 2 million or so clones listed, about 95% are singletons. Naive-designated CD8 cells lacked CD45RO, were positively enriched for CCR7, and omitted terminally differentiated effector memory CD45RA+ cells.

J is TRBJ2-7 and V is TRBV9; no reliable D call. The clonotype originates from a man between 18 and 35 years old in good health. The sequenced sample consisted of naive CD8+ T cells sorted from blood. In nucleotides, the CDR3 is TGTGCCAGCAGCGTAGACGCGGTTAGCTCCTACGAGCAGTACTTC. Protein product: CASSVDAVSSYEQYF.